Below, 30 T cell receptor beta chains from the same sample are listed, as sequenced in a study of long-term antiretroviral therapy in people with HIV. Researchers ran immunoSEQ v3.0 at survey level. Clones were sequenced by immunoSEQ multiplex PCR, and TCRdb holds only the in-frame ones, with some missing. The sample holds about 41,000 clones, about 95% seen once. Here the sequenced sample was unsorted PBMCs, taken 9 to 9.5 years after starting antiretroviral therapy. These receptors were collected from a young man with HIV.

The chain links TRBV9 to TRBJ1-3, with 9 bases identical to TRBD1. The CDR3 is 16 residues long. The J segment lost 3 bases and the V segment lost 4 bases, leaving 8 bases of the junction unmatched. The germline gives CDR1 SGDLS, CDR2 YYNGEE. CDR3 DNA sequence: TGTGCCAGCAGCCCCTGGACAGGGGTCGATGGAAACACCATATATTTT. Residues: CASSPWTGVDGNTIYF.

The CDR3 region has the DNA TGTGCCAGCAGTTACGCAGGGATCTCTGAAGCTTTCTTT. This translates into CASSYAGISEAFF. The chain couples TRBV6-5 to TRBJ1-1; a weak D match, TRBD1 (5 bases). CDR1 and CDR2 (germline): MNHEY, SVGAGI. The CDR3 is made up of 13 amino acids. Between the trimmed V and J ends, which lost 2 bases and 6 bases, there was a span of 10 bases.

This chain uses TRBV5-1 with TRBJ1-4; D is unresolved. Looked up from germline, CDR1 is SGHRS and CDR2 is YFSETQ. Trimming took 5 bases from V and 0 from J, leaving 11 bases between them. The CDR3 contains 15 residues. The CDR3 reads CASSTDLSTNEKLFF. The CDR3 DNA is TGCGCCAGCAGTACTGATCTTTCAACTAATGAAAAACTGTTTTTT.

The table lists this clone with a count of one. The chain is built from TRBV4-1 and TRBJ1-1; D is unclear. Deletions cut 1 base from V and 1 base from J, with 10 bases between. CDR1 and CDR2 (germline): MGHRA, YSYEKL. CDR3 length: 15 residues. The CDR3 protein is CASSQGEAGNTEAFF. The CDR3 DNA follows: TGCGCCAGCAGCCAAGGCGAAGCGGGGAACACTGAAGCTTTCTTT.

CDR3 residues: CASSIPSRGVNEKLFF. CDR3 nucleotide sequence: TGTGCCAGCAGTATCCCTTCACGGGGCGTTAATGAAAAACTGTTTTTT. The chain recombines TRBV28 with TRBJ1-4; tentative D call: TRBD1 (5 bases). Trimming pared 5 bases from V and 4 bases from J, leaving 17 bases between. Per germline, CDR1 MDHEN and CDR2 SYDVKM. The CDR3 contains 16 residues.

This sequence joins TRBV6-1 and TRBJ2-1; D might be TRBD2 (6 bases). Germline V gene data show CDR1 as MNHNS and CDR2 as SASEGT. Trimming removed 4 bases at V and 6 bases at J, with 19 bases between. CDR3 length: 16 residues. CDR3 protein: CASSAGVSLGVNEQFF. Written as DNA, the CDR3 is TGTGCCAGCAGTGCGGGGGTCTCCCTCGGCGTCAATGAGCAGTTCTTC.

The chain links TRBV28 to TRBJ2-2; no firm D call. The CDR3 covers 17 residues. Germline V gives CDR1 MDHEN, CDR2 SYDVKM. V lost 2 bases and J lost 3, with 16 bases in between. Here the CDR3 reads CASSLGSLARHTGELFF. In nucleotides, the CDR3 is TGTGCCAGCAGTTTAGGCAGTCTGGCGCGCCACACCGGGGAGCTGTTTTTT. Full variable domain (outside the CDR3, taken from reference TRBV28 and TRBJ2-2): DVKVTQSSRYLVKRTGEKVFLECVQDMDHENMFWYRQDPGLGLRLIYFSYDVKMKEKGDIPEGYSVSREKKERFSLILESASTNQTSMYLCASSLGSLARHTGELFFGEGSRLTVL.

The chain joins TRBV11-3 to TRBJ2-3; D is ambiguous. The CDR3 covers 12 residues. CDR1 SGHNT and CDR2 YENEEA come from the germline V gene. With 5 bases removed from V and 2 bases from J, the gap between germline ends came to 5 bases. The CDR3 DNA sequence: TGTGCCAGCAGCGGGGTCACAGATACGCAGTATTTT. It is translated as CASSGVTDTQYF.

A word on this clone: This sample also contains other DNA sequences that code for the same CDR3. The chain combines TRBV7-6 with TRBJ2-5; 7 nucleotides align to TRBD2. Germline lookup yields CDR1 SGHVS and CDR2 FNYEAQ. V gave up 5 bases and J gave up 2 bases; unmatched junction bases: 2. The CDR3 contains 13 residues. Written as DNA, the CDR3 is TGTGCCAGCAGCCGCGGGAGACAAGAGACCCAGTACTTC. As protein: CASSRGRQETQYF.

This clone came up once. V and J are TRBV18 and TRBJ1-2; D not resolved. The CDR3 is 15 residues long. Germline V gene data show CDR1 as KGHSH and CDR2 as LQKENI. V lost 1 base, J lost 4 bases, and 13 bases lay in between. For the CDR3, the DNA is TGTGCCAGCTCACCACTCCAGGAGGGCTTCTATGGCTACACCTTC. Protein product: CASSPLQEGFYGYTF.

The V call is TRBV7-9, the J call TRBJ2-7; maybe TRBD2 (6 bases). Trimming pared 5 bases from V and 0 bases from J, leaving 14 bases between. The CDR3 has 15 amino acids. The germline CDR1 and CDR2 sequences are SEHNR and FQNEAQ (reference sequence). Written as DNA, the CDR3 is TGTGCCAGCAGCCCCGGCGGGGCAAGCTCCTACGAGCAGTACTTC. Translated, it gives CASSPGGASSYEQYF.

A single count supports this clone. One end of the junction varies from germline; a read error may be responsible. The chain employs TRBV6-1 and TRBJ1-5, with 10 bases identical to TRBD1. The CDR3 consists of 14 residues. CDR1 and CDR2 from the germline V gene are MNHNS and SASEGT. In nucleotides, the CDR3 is TGTGCCAGTGGAGGGTTGACAGGGGGCGGCCTCCAGGGGTTT. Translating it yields CASGGLTGGGLQGF.

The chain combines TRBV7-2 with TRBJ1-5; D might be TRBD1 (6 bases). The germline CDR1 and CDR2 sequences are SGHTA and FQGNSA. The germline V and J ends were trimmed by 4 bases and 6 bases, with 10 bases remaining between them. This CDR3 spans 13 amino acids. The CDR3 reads CASSSVGGQPQHF. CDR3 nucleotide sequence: TGTGCCAGCAGCTCCGTAGGGGGTCAGCCCCAGCATTTT.

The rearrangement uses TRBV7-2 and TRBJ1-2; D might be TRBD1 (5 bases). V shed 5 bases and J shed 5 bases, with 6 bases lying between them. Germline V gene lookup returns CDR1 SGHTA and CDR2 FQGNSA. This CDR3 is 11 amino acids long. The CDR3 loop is CASSPGYGYTF. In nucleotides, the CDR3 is TGTGCCAGCAGCCCAGGGTATGGCTACACCTTC. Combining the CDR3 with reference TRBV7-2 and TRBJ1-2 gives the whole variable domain GAGVSQSPSNKVTEKGKDVELRCDPISGHTALYWYRQSLGQGLEFLIYFQGNSAPDKSGLPSDRFSAERTGGSVSTLTIQRTQQEDSAVYLCASSPGYGYTFGSGTRLTVV.

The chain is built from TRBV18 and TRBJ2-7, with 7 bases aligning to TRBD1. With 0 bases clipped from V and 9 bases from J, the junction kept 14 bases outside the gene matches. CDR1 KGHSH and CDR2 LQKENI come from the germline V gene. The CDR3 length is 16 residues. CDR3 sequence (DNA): TGTGCCAGCTCACCACCGGGGACAGATCCGCCAGGGGGGCAGTACTTC. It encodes CASSPPGTDPPGGQYF.

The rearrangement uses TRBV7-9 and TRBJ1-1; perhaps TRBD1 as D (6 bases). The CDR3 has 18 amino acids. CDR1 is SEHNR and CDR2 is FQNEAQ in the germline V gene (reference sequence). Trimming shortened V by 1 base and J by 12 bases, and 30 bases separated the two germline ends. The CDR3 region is CASSLGLAGEISQGLPFF. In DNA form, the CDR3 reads TGTGCCAGCAGCTTAGGGTTGGCCGGAGAGATTTCACAGGGATTACCTTTCTTT.

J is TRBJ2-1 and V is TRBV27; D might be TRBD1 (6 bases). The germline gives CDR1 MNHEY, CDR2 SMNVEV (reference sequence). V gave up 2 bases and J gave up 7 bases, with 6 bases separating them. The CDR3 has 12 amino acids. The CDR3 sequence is CASSLQGNEQFF. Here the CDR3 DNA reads TGTGCCAGCAGTTTACAGGGGAATGAGCAGTTCTTC.

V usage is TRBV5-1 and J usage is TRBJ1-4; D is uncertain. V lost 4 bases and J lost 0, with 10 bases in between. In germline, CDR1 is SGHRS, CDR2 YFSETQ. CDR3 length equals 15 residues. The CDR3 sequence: CASSPRPATNEKLFF. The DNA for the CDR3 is TGCGCCAGCAGCCCCCGGCCTGCAACTAATGAAAAACTGTTTTTT. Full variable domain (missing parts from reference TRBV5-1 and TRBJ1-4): KAGVTQTPRYLIKTRGQQVTLSCSPISGHRSVSWYQQTPGQGLQFLFEYFSETQRNKGNFPGRFSGRQFSNSRSEMNVSTLELGDSALYLCASSPRPATNEKLFFGSGTQLSVL.

Written as DNA, the CDR3 is TGTGCCAGCAGCGAGATAGCGGGGGGGTTTATGTACGAGCAGTACTTC. Its translation: CASSEIAGGFMYEQYF. V and J are TRBV11-2 and TRBJ2-7, with 11 bases identical to TRBD2. The CDR3 is 16 amino acids. V gave up 5 bases and J gave up 4 bases; unmatched junction bases: 10. Germline lookup yields CDR1 SGHAT and CDR2 FQNNGV.

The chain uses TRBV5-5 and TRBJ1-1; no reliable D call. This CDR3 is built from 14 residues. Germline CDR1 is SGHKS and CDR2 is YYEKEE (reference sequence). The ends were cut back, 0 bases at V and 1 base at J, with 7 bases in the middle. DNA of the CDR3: TGTGCCAGCAGCTTGGGACCTCCGAACACTGAAGCTTTCTTT. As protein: CASSLGPPNTEAFF.

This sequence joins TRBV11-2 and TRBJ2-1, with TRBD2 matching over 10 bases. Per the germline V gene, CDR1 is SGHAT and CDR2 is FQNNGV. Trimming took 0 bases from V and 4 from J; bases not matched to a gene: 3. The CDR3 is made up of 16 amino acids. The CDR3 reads CASSLEASGRYNEQFF. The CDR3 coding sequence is TGTGCCAGCAGCTTAGAGGCTAGCGGGAGATACAATGAGCAGTTCTTC.

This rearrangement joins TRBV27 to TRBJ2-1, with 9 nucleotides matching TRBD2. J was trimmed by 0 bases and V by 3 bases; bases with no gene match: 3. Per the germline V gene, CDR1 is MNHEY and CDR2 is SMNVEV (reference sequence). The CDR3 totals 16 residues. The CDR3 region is CASSFSSGNSYNEQFF. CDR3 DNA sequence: TGTGCCAGCAGTTTCTCTAGCGGGAACTCCTACAATGAGCAGTTCTTC.

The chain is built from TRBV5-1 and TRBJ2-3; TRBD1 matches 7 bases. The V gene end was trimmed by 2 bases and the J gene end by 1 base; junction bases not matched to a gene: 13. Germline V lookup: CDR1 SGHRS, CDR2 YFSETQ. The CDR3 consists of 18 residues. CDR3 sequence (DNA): TGCGCCAGCAGCTTATATGGAAGGACAGGAGATGGCACAGATACGCAGTATTTT. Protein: CASSLYGRTGDGTDTQYF.

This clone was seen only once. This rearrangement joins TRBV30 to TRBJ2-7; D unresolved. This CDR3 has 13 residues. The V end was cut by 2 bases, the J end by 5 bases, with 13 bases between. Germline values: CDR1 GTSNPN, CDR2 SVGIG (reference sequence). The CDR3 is CAWSYPPGDEQYF. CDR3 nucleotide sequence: TGTGCCTGGAGTTACCCCCCGGGTGACGAGCAGTACTTC. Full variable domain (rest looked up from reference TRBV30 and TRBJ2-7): SQTIHQWPATLVQPVGSPLSLECTVEGTSNPNLYWYRQAAGRGLQLLFYSVGIGQISSEVPQNLSASRPQDRQFILSSKKLLLSDSGFYLCAWSYPPGDEQYFGPGTRLTVT.

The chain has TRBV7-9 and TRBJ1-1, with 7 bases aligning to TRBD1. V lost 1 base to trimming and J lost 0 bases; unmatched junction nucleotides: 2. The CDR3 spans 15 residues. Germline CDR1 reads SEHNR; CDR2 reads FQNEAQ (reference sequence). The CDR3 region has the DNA TGTGCCAGCAGCTTAGGAACAGGGGTGAACACTGAAGCTTTCTTT. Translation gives CASSLGTGVNTEAFF.

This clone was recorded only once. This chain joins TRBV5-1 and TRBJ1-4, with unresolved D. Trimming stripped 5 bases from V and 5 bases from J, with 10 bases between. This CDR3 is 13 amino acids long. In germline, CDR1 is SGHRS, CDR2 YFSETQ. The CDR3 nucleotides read TGCGCCAGCAGAGAGGGTGAAAATGAAAAACTGTTTTTT. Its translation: CASREGENEKLFF.

The CDR3: CASSLETPKQGKSPLHF. The CDR3 DNA reads as TGCGCCAGCAGCTTAGAAACCCCAAAACAGGGGAAATCACCCCTCCACTTT. This rearrangement joins TRBV5-1 to TRBJ1-6, with 7 bases identical to TRBD1. Trimming took 2 bases from V and 10 from J; bases not matched to a gene: 15. The length of the CDR3 is 17 residues. CDR1 SGHRS and CDR2 YFSETQ come from the germline V gene.

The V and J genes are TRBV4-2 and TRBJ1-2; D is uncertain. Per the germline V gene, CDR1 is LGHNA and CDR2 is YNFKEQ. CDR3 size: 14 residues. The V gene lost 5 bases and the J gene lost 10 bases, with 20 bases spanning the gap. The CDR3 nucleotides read TGTGCCAGCAGCACCCTCCGGACGGTGGATGACTACACCTTC. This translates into CASSTLRTVDDYTF.

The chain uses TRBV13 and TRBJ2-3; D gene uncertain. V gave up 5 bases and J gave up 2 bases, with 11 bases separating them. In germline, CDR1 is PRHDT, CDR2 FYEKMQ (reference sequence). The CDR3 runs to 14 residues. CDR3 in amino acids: CASSRDWATDTQYF. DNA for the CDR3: TGTGCCAGCAGCCGAGACTGGGCCACAGATACGCAGTATTTT. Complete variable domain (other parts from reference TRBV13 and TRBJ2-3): AAGVIQSPRHLIKEKRETATLKCYPIPRHDTVYWYQQGPGQDPQFLISFYEKMQSDKGSIPDRFSAQQFSDYHSELNMSSLELGDSALYFCASSRDWATDTQYFGPGTRLTVL.

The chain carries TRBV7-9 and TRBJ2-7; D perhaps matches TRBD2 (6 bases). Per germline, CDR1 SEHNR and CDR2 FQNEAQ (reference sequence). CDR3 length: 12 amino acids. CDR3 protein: CASSLEGGRAGV. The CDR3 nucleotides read TGTGCCAGCAGCTTAGAGGGAGGACGGGCCGGTGTC.